This T cell receptor (beta chain) comes out of a study of blood T cell repertoires in COVID-19. For the study at large: Samples of COVID-19 (acute and convalescent) were obtained from the United States, Italy and Spain.

Sequencing used immunoSEQ multiplex PCR; TCRdb keeps in-frame clones, though not all of them. The sample records about 300,000 clones, under 90% being singletons. After removal of 0 bases from V and 4 bases from J, the junction contained 0 bases not matched to a gene. Looked up from germline, CDR1 is SGHDT and CDR2 is YYEEEE. This CDR3 region has 15 residues. The specimen sequenced was PBMCs or T cells enriched from blood (not recorded which). This sequence joins TRBV5-6 and TRBJ2-5, with 13 positions matching TRBD2. This TCR was recovered from a woman aged 40-49 years who had recovered from COVID-19. The CDR3 DNA follows: TGTGCCAGCAGCTTGGGACTAGCGGGGGGAGAGACCCAGTACTTC. Its translation is CASSLGLAGGETQYF. Looking up the rest from reference TRBV5-6 and TRBJ2-5 gives the full variable domain: DAGVTQSPTHLIKTRGQQVTLRCSPKSGHDTVSWYQQALGQGPQFIFQYYEEEERQRGNFPDRFSGHQFPNYSSELNVNALLLGDSALYLCASSLGLAGGETQYFGPGTRLLVL.